This T cell receptor (beta chain) was recovered during a study of T cell responses to AZD1222 COVID-19 vaccine. Germline V gene sequence: CDR1 SGDLS, CDR2 YYNGEE. V was trimmed by 4 bases and J by 5 bases, leaving 19 bases between them. This CDR3 spans 16 amino acids. Concerning this clone: The antigen remains unidentified.

The method was immunoSEQ multiplex PCR; TCRdb's version includes in-frame clones alone and lacks a portion of them. The sample carries roughly 120,000 clones, about 89% recorded once. Study-level results: Increased Spike-specific TCR breadth and depth were observed after two AZD1222 doses. Only after the peak T cell response were repertoires sampled. Donors were chiefly white British, with a greater number of females, and clonal diversity was perhaps underestimated.

V and J are TRBV9 and TRBJ2-1; possibly TRBD2 for D (8 bases). Material: peripheral blood, obtained on day 0 of AZD1222 vaccination. The sequence came from an adult in good health. The CDR3 DNA is TGTGCCAGCAGCCCGAGGGGGCGGGGGGTAAACAATGAGCAGTTCTTC. It codes for CASSPRGRGVNNEQFF.